This T cell receptor (beta chain) appears in the sequencing data of a study of CXCR3-negative and CXCR3-positive naive CD8 T cells. The CDR3 length is 15 residues. In germline, CDR1 is MDHEN, CDR2 SYDVKM. The study's findings and limits: Hydrophobicity was higher for TRB CDR3s found in CXCR3-positive naive cells than in CXCR3-negative naive cells. With surface CD5 comparable between naive subsets, TCR strength was estimated using properties derived from the TRB CDR3.

UMI-labeled TRB cDNA libraries were prepared by 5' RACE. From its re-call of the 5' RACE reads, TCRdb lists each CDR3 protein once, without DNA. Its listing shows around 95,000 distinct CDR3 sequences. As regards this clonotype: The target antigen is unknown.

What was sequenced was naive CXCR3+ CD8+ T cells from blood. The subset here: CD45RO-CCR7+CD27+CD95- naive CD8+ T cells expressing CXCR3 (TNR3+). This TCR was sampled from a human donor in good health. Some clones in this sample may be carry-over from other donors' samples. The chain combines TRBV28 with TRBJ1-5; TCRdb's D call of TRBD1 is untestable without DNA. The CDR3 loop is CASTTGAHSNQPQHF.